What follows are 9 T cell receptor beta chains derived from one specimen sequenced in a study of OX40 agonist ivuxolimab in advanced cancers. Data came from immunoSEQ multiplex PCR; TCRdb stores just in-frame clones and leaves some out. The sample has 25,000 to 35,000 clones; 75% to 90% are singletons. The source material was CD4+ or CD8+ T cells sorted from blood, sampled in a trial of the OX40 agonist ivuxolimab. The receptors shown here come from an adult with an advanced solid tumor such as melanoma, head and neck, liver or kidney cancer.

The chain uses TRBV28 and TRBJ2-7; D tentatively fits TRBD1 or TRBD2 (5 bases each). The CDR3 runs 15 residues. Trimming pared 5 bases from V and 0 bases from J, leaving 14 bases between. Germline values: CDR1 MDHEN, CDR2 SYDVKM. The CDR3 coding sequence is TGTGCCAGCAGTCCCCTGCAGGGACGCTCCTACGAGCAGTACTTC. This encodes CASSPLQGRSYEQYF.

The V gene is TRBV9, the J gene TRBJ2-1; possibly TRBD1 or TRBD2 for D (5 bases each). Germline CDR1 SGDLS, CDR2 YYNGEE. There are 16 residues in the CDR3. V was clipped by 3 bases and J by 6 bases, with 19 bases between them. The CDR3 region is CASSDPRVVGSNEQFF. In nucleotides, the CDR3 is TGTGCCAGCAGCGACCCCAGGGTCGTAGGGAGCAATGAGCAGTTCTTC.

The chain is built from TRBV6-1 and TRBJ2-7; 7 bases line up with TRBD1. The CDR3 totals 15 residues. The germline V gene encodes CDR1 MNHNS and CDR2 SASEGT. Trimming removed 4 bases from V and 2 bases from J; junction bases left unmatched: 8. The CDR3 DNA reads as TGTGCCAGCAGTGGTTGGGACAGCTCTACCTACGAGCAGTACTTC. Translated, it gives CASSGWDSSTYEQYF.

The V call is TRBV27, the J call TRBJ2-1, with TRBD2 identical over 10 bases. J gave up 2 bases and V 6 bases, and 4 bases lay outside the gene matches. This CDR3 contains 15 residues. Germline V lookup: CDR1 MNHEY, CDR2 SMNVEV (reference sequence). CDR3 nucleotides: TGTGCCAGCAGGTTAGCGGGAGGCCCCTACAATGAGCAGTTCTTC. Its translation: CASRLAGGPYNEQFF.

The V call is TRBV9, the J call TRBJ2-1, with 7 bases aligning to TRBD2. The CDR3 has 16 residues. V dropped 4 bases and J dropped 2; count of bases not matched to a gene: 9. From germline, CDR1 is SGDLS and CDR2 YYNGEE. CDR3 protein: CASSPREREAYNEQFF. The CDR3, as DNA: TGTGCCAGCAGCCCTCGGGAGCGGGAAGCCTACAATGAGCAGTTCTTC.

The CDR3: CASSLWTGGSYEQYF. Here the CDR3 DNA reads TGTGCCAGCAGTTTGTGGACAGGGGGCTCCTACGAGCAGTACTTC. The genes are TRBV28 and TRBJ2-7; TRBD1 agrees at 10 bases. In germline, CDR1 is MDHEN, CDR2 SYDVKM. J was trimmed by 0 bases and V by 3 bases; bases with no gene match: 2. CDR3 length: 15 residues.

The chain carries TRBV6-4 and TRBJ1-5; no reliable D call. V was clipped by 6 bases and J by 7 bases, with 13 bases between them. The CDR3 runs to 13 residues. Germline V gives CDR1 MRHNA, CDR2 SNTAGT. The CDR3 DNA sequence: TGTGCCAGCAGCCCGCTTGAGGGACAGCCCCAGCATTTT. Its protein is CASSPLEGQPQHF.

The V call is TRBV19, the J call TRBJ1-5; D possibly corresponds to TRBD1 (6 bases). V was pared by 9 bases and J by 0 bases, with 18 bases between. This CDR3 spans 16 amino acids. Germline CDR1 is LNHDA and CDR2 is SQIVND (reference sequence). CDR3 sequence: CASARDIGNSNQPQHF. The CDR3 DNA follows: TGTGCCAGCGCCCGGGACATAGGTAATAGCAATCAGCCCCAGCATTTT.

The chain links TRBV6-1 to TRBJ1-1; D not certain. Looked up from germline, CDR1 is MNHNS and CDR2 is SASEGT. The CDR3 has 13 residues. V was shortened by 8 bases and J by 8 bases, with 18 bases between the two germline ends. The CDR3 is CASQTGSYGEAFF. The CDR3 DNA follows: TGTGCCAGCCAAACCGGGAGTTACGGGGAAGCTTTCTTT.